This T cell receptor (beta chain) was profiled in a study of blood T cell repertoires in COVID-19. How the authors handled the data: Quantification of nucleated cells was approximated via reference gene primer amplification. The table came from immunoSEQ multiplex PCR; TCRdb's copy has only in-frame clones and leaves some out. That table is the source of V, J and clone size, and D and trimming were worked out from the DNA. The top ten hold under 4.5% of the sample, which has 150,000 to 200,000 clones, 86% seen once. This clone was seen a few times. The sequenced sample consisted of peripheral blood. This clonotype originated in a woman in her 70s with acute or convalescent COVID-19.

Written as DNA, the CDR3 is TGTGCCAGCTCACAGGCGACAGGGACTAATGAAAAACTGTTTTTT. It specifies CASSQATGTNEKLFF. J is TRBJ1-4 and V is TRBV18; 7 positions match TRBD1. The CDR3 spans 15 residues. J lost 2 bases, V lost 4 bases, and 4 bases had no gene match. Germline loops: CDR1 KGHSH, CDR2 LQKENI.